This T cell receptor (beta chain) emerged from a study of CD8+CD57+ T cells in acquired aplastic anemia. Looking at the study overall: Isolated CD4+ and CD8+ cells, once sorted, yielded DNA averaging about 3.2 ug. Healthy donor sequencing depth: 9 million to 10.8 million CD4+, some 11 million CD8+ reads. Study-wide points: Shared by patients and controls, 25 to 30 CD8+ CDR3s were abundant in patients. With respect to CD8+ Simpson's diversity, patients and controls did not differ significantly.

With regard to this clonotype: Its antigen is as yet unknown.

Genomic DNA served as template for TCR beta VDJ and CDR3 profiling. One entry per CDR3 protein, called by TCRdb with MiXCR from the reads. This table holds approximately 380,000 distinct CDR3 sequences, 65% to 80% found once. Trimming left V 1 base short and J 6 bases short, with 10 bases between. Germline V gene data show CDR1 as SGHNT and CDR2 as YYREEE (reference sequence). This CDR3 spans 13 amino acids. Sequencing was done on a sample of sorted CD4+, CD8+, or CD8+CD57+ T cells (not recorded which) from PBMCs. The chain joins TRBV5-4 to TRBJ1-1; no firm D call. The clonotype originates from a human donor in good health, serving as a control. The CDR3 is CASSLWGAPEAFF. CDR3 coding DNA: TGTGCCAGCAGCTTGTGGGGTGCCCCTGAAGCTTTCTTT.